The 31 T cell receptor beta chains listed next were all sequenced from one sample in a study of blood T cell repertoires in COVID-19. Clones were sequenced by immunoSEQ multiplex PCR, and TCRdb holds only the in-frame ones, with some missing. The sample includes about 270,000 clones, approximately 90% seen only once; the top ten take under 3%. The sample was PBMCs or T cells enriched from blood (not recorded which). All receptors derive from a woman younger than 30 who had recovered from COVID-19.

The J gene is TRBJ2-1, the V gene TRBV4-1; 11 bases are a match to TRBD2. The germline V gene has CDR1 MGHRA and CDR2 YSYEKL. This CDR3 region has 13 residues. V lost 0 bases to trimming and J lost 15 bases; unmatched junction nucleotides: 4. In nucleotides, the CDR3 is TGCGCCAGCAGCCAAGATCGACTAGCGGGGCCGTTCTTC. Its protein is CASSQDRLAGPFF.

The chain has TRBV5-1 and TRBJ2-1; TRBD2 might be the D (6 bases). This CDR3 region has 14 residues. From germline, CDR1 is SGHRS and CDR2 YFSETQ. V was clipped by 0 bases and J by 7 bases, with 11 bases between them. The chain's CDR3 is CASSLVAGTNEQFF. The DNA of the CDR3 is TGCGCCAGCAGCTTGGTAGCAGGGACTAATGAGCAGTTCTTC.

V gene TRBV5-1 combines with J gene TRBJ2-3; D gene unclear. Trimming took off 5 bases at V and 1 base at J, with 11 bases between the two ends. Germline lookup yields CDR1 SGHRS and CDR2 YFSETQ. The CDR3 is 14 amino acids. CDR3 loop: CASRPPSGTDTQYF. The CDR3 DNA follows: TGCGCCAGCAGACCGCCAAGCGGCACAGATACGCAGTATTTT. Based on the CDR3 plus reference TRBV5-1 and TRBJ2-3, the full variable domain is KAGVTQTPRYLIKTRGQQVTLSCSPISGHRSVSWYQQTPGQGLQFLFEYFSETQRNKGNFPGRFSGRQFSNSRSEMNVSTLELGDSALYLCASRPPSGTDTQYFGPGTRLTVL.

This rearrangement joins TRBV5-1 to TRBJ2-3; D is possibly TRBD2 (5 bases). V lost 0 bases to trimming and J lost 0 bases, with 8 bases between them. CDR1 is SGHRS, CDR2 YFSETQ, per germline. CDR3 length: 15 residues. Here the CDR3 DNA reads TGCGCCAGCAGCTTGGGCAGGACTAGCACAGATACGCAGTATTTT. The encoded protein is CASSLGRTSTDTQYF.

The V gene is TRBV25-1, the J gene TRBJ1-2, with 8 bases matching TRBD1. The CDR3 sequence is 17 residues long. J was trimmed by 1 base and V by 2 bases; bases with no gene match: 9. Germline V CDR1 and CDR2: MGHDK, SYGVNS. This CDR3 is CASSEGGPGGGNYGYTF. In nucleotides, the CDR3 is TGTGCCAGCAGTGAAGGTGGCCCAGGGGGCGGTAACTATGGCTACACCTTC.

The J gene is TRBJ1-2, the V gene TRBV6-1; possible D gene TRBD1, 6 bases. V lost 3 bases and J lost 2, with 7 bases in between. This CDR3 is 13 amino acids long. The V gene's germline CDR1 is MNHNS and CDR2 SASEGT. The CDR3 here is CASSETGNYGYTF. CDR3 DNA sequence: TGTGCCAGCAGTGAGACAGGAAACTATGGCTACACCTTC.

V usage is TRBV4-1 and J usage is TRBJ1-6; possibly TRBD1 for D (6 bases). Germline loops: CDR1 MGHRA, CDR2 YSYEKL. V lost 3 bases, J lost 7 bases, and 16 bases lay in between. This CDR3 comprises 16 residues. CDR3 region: CASSQTGRIQNSPLHF. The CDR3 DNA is TGCGCCAGCAGCCAGACAGGACGGATTCAAAATTCACCCCTCCACTTT.

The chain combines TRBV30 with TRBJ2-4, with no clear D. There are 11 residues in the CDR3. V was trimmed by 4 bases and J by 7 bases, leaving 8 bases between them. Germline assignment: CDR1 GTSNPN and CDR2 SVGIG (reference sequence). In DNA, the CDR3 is TGTGCCTGGAATTTCAGGAACATTCAGTACTTC. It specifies CAWNFRNIQYF.

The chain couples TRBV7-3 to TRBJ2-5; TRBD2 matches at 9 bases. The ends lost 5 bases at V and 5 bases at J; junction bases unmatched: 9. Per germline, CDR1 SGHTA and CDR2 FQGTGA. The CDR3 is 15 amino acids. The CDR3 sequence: CASSPRGGGSETQYF. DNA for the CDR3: TGTGCCAGCAGCCCGCGGGGGGGCGGCTCTGAGACCCAGTACTTC.

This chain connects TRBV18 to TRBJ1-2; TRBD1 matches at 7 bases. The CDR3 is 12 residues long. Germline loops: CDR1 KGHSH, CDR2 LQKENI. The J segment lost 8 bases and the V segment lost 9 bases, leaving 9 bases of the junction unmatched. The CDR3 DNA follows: TGTGCCAGTCACGACAGGGTACAGGGCTACACCTTC. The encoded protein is CASHDRVQGYTF. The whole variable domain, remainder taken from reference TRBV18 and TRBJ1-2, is NAGVMQNPRHLVRRRGQEARLRCSPMKGHSHVYWYRQLPEEGLKFMVYLQKENIIDESGMPKERFSAEFPKEGPSILRIQQVVRGDSAAYFCASHDRVQGYTFGSGTRLTVV.

For the CDR3, the DNA is TGCAGCGTTGAAGATGATCAGGGCTGGGAGACCCAGTACTTC. This sequence encodes CSVEDDQGWETQYF. This chain joins TRBV29-1 and TRBJ2-5; the D gene is possibly TRBD1 (5 bases). This CDR3 spans 14 amino acids. The ends were cut back, 0 bases at V and 5 bases at J, with 13 bases in the middle. Per the germline V gene, CDR1 is SQVTM and CDR2 is ANQGSEA.

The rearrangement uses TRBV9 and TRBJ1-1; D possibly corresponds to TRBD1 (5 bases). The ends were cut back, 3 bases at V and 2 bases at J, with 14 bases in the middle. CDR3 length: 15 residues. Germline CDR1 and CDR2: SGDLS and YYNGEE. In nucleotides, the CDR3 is TGTGCCAGCAGCGGGACCGCAGGGCTAAACACTGAAGCTTTCTTT. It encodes CASSGTAGLNTEAFF.

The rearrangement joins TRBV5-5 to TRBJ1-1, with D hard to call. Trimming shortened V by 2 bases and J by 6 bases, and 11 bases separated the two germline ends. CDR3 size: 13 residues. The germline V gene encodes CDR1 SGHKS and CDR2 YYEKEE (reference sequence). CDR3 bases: TGTGCCAGCAGCTTACAACGGGAGCCTGAAGCTTTCTTT. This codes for CASSLQREPEAFF.

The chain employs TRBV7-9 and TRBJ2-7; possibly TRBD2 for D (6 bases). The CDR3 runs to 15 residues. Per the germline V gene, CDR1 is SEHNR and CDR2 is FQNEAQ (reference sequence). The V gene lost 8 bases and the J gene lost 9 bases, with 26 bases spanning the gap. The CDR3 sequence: CASSGTGRGDVGQYF. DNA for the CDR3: TGTGCCAGCTCCGGCACCGGGAGAGGGGATGTGGGGCAGTACTTC.

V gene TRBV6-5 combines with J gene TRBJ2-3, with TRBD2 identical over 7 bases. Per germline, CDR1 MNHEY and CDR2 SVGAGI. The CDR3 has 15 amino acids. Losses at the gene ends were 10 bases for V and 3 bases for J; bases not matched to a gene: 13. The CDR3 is CATSLGEGWTDTQYF. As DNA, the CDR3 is TGTGCCACCTCGCTCGGGGAGGGGTGGACAGATACGCAGTATTTT.

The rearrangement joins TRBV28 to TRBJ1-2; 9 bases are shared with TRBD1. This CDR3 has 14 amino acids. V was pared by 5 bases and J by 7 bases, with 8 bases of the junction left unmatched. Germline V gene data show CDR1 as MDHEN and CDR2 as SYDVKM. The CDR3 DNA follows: TGTGCCAGCAGTGGAGGGACAGGGCATGGTGGCTACACCTTC. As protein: CASSGGTGHGGYTF.

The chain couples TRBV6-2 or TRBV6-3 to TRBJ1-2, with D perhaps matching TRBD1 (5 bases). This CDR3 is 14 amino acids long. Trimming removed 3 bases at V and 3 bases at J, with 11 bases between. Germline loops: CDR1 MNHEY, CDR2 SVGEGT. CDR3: CASSYAPGHYGYTF. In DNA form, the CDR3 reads TGTGCCAGCAGTTATGCCCCAGGGCACTATGGCTACACCTTC.

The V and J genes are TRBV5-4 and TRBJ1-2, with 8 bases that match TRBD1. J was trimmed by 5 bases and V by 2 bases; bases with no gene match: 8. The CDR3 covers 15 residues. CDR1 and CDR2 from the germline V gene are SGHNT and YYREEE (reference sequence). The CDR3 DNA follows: TGTGCCAGCAGCTTTGTAGGGACAGGCATTTATGGCTACACCTTC. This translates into CASSFVGTGIYGYTF.

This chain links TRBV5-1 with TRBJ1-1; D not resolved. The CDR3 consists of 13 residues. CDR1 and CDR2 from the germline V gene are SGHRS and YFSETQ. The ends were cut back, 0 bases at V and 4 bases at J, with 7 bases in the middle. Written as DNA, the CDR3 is TGCGCCAGCAGCTTGGCCGGGAGCACTGAAGCTTTCTTT. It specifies CASSLAGSTEAFF.

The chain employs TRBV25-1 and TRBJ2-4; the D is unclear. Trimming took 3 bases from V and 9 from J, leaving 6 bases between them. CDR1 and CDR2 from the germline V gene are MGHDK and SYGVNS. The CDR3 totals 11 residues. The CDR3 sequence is CASSDFGIQYF. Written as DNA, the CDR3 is TGTGCCAGCAGTGATTTCGGCATTCAGTACTTC.

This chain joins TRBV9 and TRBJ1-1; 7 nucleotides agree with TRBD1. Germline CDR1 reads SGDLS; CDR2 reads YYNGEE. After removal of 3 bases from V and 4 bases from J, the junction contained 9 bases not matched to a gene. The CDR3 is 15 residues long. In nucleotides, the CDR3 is TGTGCCAGCAGCGGAACAGGGGAACTGATCACTGAAGCTTTCTTT. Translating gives CASSGTGELITEAFF.

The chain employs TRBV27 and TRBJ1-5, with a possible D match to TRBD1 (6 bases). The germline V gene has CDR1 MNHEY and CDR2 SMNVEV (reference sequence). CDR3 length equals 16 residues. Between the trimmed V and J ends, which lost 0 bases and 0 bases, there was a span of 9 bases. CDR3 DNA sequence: TGTGCCAGCAGTTTATCGGGGGACAATAGCAATCAGCCCCAGCATTTT. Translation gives CASSLSGDNSNQPQHF.

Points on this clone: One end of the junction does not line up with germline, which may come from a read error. CDR3 in amino acids: CASSLGPLAGGLDTQYF. The CDR3 nucleotides are TGTGCTAGCAGCTTGGGCCCCCTAGCGGGGGGGCTGGATACGCAGTATTTT. The chain combines TRBV7-7 with TRBJ2-3; TRBD2 aligns across 12 bases. There are 17 residues in the CDR3. Germline V lookup: CDR1 SSHAT, CDR2 FNYEAQ (reference sequence). The variable domain in full, completed from reference TRBV7-7 and TRBJ2-3, reads GAGVSQSPRYKVTKRGQDVTLRCDPISSHATLYWYQQALGQGPEFLTYFNYEAQPDKSGLPSDRFSAERPEGSISTLTIQRTEQRDSAMYRCASSLGPLAGGLDTQYFGPGTRLTVL.

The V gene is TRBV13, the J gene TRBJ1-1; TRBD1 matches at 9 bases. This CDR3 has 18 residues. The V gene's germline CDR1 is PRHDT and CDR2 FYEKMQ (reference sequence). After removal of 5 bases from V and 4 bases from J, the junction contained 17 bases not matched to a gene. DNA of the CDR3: TGTGCCAGCAGCCTATGGACAGGGGATAACGATCGGGGCACTGAAGCTTTCTTT. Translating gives CASSLWTGDNDRGTEAFF.

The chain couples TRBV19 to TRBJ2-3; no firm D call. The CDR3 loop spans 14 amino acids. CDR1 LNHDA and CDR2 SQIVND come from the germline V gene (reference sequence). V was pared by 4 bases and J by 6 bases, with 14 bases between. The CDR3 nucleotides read TGTGCCAGTAGTACTCCCTTGAGCCCCGATACGCAGTATTTT. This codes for CASSTPLSPDTQYF.

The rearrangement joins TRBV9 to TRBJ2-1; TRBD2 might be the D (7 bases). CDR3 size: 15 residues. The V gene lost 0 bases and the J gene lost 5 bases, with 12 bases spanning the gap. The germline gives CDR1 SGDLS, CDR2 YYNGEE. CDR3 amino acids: CASSVAGGTNNEQFF. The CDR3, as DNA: TGTGCCAGCAGCGTAGCGGGGGGCACTAACAATGAGCAGTTCTTC. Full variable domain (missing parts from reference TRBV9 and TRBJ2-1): DSGVTQTPKHLITATGQRVTLRCSPRSGDLSVYWYQQSLDQGLQFLIQYYNGEERAKGNILERFSAQQFPDLHSELNLSSLELGDSALYFCASSVAGGTNNEQFFGPGTRLTVL.

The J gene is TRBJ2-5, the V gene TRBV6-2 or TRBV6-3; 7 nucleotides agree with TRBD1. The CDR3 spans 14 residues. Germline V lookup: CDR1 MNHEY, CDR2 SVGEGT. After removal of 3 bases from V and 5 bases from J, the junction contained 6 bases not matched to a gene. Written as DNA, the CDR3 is TGTGCCAGCAGTTATCGAGGGGGCCGGGAGACCCAGTACTTC. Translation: CASSYRGGRETQYF.

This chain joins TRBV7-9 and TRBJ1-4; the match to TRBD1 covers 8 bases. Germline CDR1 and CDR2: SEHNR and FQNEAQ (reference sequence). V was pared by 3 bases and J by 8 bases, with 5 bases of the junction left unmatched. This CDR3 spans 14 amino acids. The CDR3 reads CASSFRGPGEKLFF. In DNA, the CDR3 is TGTGCCAGCAGCTTCAGGGGGCCGGGGGAAAAACTGTTTTTT.

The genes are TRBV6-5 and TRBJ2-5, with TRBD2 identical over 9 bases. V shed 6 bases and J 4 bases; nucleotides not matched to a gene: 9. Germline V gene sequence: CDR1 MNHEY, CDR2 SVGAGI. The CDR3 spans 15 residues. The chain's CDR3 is CASSSTHSGRETQYF. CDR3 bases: TGTGCCAGCAGCTCCACCCATAGCGGGAGAGAGACCCAGTACTTC.

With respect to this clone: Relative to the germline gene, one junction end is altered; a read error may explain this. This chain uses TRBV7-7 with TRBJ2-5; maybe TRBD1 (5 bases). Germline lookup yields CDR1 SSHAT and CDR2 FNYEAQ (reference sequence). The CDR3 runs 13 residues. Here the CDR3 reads CASMAQGWGTQYF. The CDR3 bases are TGTGCTAGCATGGCCCAGGGTTGGGGGACCCAGTACTTC.

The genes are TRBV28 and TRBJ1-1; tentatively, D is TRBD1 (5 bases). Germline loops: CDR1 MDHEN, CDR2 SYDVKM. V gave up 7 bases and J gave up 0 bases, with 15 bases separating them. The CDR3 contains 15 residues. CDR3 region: CASTSFRDLNTEAFF. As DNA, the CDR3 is TGTGCCAGCACCAGTTTCCGGGACTTGAACACTGAAGCTTTCTTT. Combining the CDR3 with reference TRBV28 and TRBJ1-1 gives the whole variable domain DVKVTQSSRYLVKRTGEKVFLECVQDMDHENMFWYRQDPGLGLRLIYFSYDVKMKEKGDIPEGYSVSREKKERFSLILESASTNQTSMYLCASTSFRDLNTEAFFGQGTRLTVV.